These T cell receptor beta chains were read from a single sample in a study of blood T cell repertoires in COVID-19. Method: immunoSEQ multiplex PCR; TCRdb's copy keeps in-frame clones and lacks some. In the table there are approximately 190,000 clones, about 88% of which are singletons. The sample was PBMCs or T cells enriched from blood (not recorded which). These receptors all stem from a woman aged 40 to 50 in a cohort exposed to, infected with or recovered from COVID-19 (not recorded which). CDR3s include the opening cysteine and the closing phenylalanine or tryptophan. The order of the fields is D gene, J gene, clone size, CDR3 length, V gene, CDR3 DNA, CDR3 protein. A D gene is named only where the DNA matches it firmly. Not all rows give a size; the values are once, few, many and, for expanded clones, a class.

-,TRBJ2-7,-,17,TRBV21-1,TGTGCCAGCAGCTCGAGACTAGCGGGAGGATCGAGCTACGAGCAGTACTTC,CASSSRLAGGSSYEQYF
TRBD2,TRBJ2-5,-,17,TRBV4-1,TGCGCCAGCAGCCCCGGGACTAGCGGGGGGGCGGGAGAGACCCAGTACTTC,CASSPGTSGGAGETQYF
-,TRBJ2-7,-,15,TRBV7-8,TGTGCCAGCAGCCCCAGCTCCGGAGGTACCCCTATGCAGTACTTC,CASSPSSGGTPMQYF
-,TRBJ1-1,-,13,TRBV16,TGTGCCAGCAGCCAATCGGTGAGGACTGAAGCTTTCTTT,CASSQSVRTEAFF
-,TRBJ2-5,few,11,TRBV29-1,TGCAGCCTGCGCGGGGAAGAGACCCAGTACTTC,CSLRGEETQYF
TRBD2,TRBJ2-1,once,15,TRBV11-2,TGTGCCAGCAATCCCCGTAGCGGGGGGGCCAATGAGCAGTTCTTC,CASNPRSGGANEQFF
-,TRBJ2-3,-,16,TRBV4-3,TGCGCCAGCAGCCAAGAACGACTACGAATCACAGATACGCAGTATTTT,CASSQERLRITDTQYF
-,TRBJ2-1,-,11,TRBV2,TGTGCCAGCAGTGGGCCCAATGAGCAGTTCTTC,CASSGPNEQFF
-,TRBJ1-4,-,17,TRBV15,TGTGCCACCAGCAGAGATCTACGCCCGGGGGCTAATGAAAAACTGTTTTTT,CATSRDLRPGANEKLFF
TRBD2,TRBJ2-1,-,19,TRBV6-2/TRBV6-3,TGTGCCAGCAGTCAAGGGACTAGCGGGAGACAACAGCCCTACAATGAGCAGTTCTTC,CASSQGTSGRQQPYNEQFF
TRBD1,TRBJ1-5,-,16,TRBV3-1/TRBV3-2,TGTGCCAGCAGCCAAGGACCCGCAGGGGGTATACGGCCCCAGCATTTT,CASSQGPAGGIRPQHF
-,TRBJ1-1,-,10,TRBV2,TGTGCTGCATCGGGGACTGAAGCTTTCTTT,CAASGTEAFF
TRBD2,TRBJ2-7,-,15,TRBV10-2,TGCGCCAGCAGTGAGGTCGGACTAGTTCCATACGAGCAGTACTTC,CASSEVGLVPYEQYF
TRBD1,TRBJ2-1,few,17,TRBV4-3,TGCGCCAGCAGCCAAGATTTGCCCGGGACAGGGGGCAATGAGCAGTTCTTC,CASSQDLPGTGGNEQFF
TRBD1,TRBJ2-1,-,14,TRBV30,TGTGCCTGGAGGGACAGGGGAAGTCGGGATGAGCAGTTCTTC,CAWRDRGSRDEQFF
TRBD1,TRBJ1-4,-,15,TRBV2,TGTGCCAGCAGCCAAGGGGGCATGGCTAATGAAAAACTGTTTTTT,CASSQGGMANEKLFF
TRBD2,TRBJ2-2,-,19,TRBV7-8,TGTGCCAGCAGCTTAGGGGGACTAGCGGGCCCCCGGGGCACCGGGGAGCTGTTTTTT,CASSLGGLAGPRGTGELFF
-,TRBJ2-5,-,13,TRBV27,TGTGCCAGCAGCTGGGATCGGACAAGGACCCAGTACTTC,CASSWDRTRTQYF
-,TRBJ2-5,-,11,TRBV3-1/TRBV3-2,TGTGCCAGCAGTAAGAGAGAGACCCAGTACTTC,CASSKRETQYF
TRBD1,TRBJ2-7,-,15,TRBV27,TGTGCCAGCAGTTTAGGGTGGACAGGGGGCTCCGAGCAGTACTTC,CASSLGWTGGSEQYF
TRBD1,TRBJ2-1,-,16,TRBV7-6,TGTGCCAGCAGCTTAGAGGGGGGACAGGGAATGGGTGAGCAGTTCTTC,CASSLEGGQGMGEQFF
TRBD1,TRBJ2-1,few,15,TRBV5-5,TGTGCCAGCAGCTTGAGAGGGGGCTTGTCGAATGAGCAGTTCTTC,CASSLRGGLSNEQFF
TRBD2,TRBJ2-1,-,16,TRBV10-3,TGTGCCATCAGTGAAGTAGCGGGAGGGATAGCGGAGGAGCAGTTCTTC,CAISEVAGGIAEEQFF
-,TRBJ1-5,-,14,TRBV15,TGTGCCACCAGCAGAGACAGGGGCGGACAGCCCCAGCATTTT,CATSRDRGGQPQHF
-,TRBJ1-1,once,13,TRBV30,TGTGCCTGGAGCCAAGGGGGTGGTACTGAAGCTTTCTTT,CAWSQGGGTEAFF
TRBD2,TRBJ2-7,-,14,TRBV30,TGTGCCTGGAGCCTAGCGGGAGGTTCACACGAGCAGTACTTC,CAWSLAGGSHEQYF
TRBD2,TRBJ2-2,-,14,TRBV6-5,TGTGCCAGCACCCCACTAGCGGCCACCGGGGAGCTGTTTTTT,CASTPLAATGELFF
TRBD2,TRBJ2-1,-,15,TRBV19,TGTGCCAGTAGTAACAGCGGGGGGGACTACAATGAGCAGTTCTTC,CASSNSGGDYNEQFF
TRBD2,TRBJ2-2,few,15,TRBV19,TGTGCCAGTAGTCGTTCGGGACTAGGCACCGGGGAGCTGTTTTTT,CASSRSGLGTGELFF
TRBD2,TRBJ2-2,-,17,TRBV7-9,TGTGCCAGCAGCCCCGGGACTAGCGGGAGTTTTGACGGGGAGCTGTTTTTT,CASSPGTSGSFDGELFF
TRBD1,TRBJ1-2,-,16,TRBV4-2,TGTGCCAGCAGCCATACCGGGACAGGGTACACCTATGGCTACACCTTC,CASSHTGTGYTYGYTF
TRBD1,TRBJ2-3,few,14,TRBV10-3,TGTGCCAGTAGACAGGGTACTAGCACAGATACGCAGTATTTT,CASRQGTSTDTQYF
TRBD1,TRBJ2-1,-,16,TRBV11-2,TGTGCCAGCAGCTTAACCTGGGCAGGGGGATACAATGAGCAGTTCTTC,CASSLTWAGGYNEQFF
TRBD1,TRBJ2-3,-,15,TRBV6-5,TGTGCCAGCAGTACCACAGGGGAGAGGGCAGATACGCAGTATTTT,CASSTTGERADTQYF
TRBD1,TRBJ2-2,-,17,TRBV18,TGTGCCAGCTCACCTTATCAGCGACAGGGTCGTTTCGGGGAGCTGTTTTTT,CASSPYQRQGRFGELFF
-,TRBJ1-5,-,13,TRBV28,TGTGCCAGCATCTGGGGGCCAAATCAGCCCCAGCATTTT,CASIWGPNQPQHF
TRBD2,TRBJ2-2,-,15,TRBV28,TGTGCCAGCAGTACCGGGACTAGTTGGACCGGGGAGCTGTTTTTT,CASSTGTSWTGELFF
-,TRBJ2-7,-,14,TRBV7-8,TGTGCCAGCAGCCCGATCCCGGGGGCCTACGAGCAGTACTTC,CASSPIPGAYEQYF
-,TRBJ2-7,-,11,TRBV12-3/TRBV12-4,TGTGCCAGCAGTTTTAACTACGAGCAGTACTTC,CASSFNYEQYF
-,TRBJ2-3,once,18,TRBV9,TGTGCCAGCAGCGTCAGCTCGACAGGTCAGCGCCCCACAGATACGCAGTATTTT,CASSVSSTGQRPTDTQYF
-,TRBJ1-1,-,12,TRBV19,TGTGCCAGTAGGTGGGGGGACACTGAAGCTTTCTTT,CASRWGDTEAFF
-,TRBJ2-3,-,13,TRBV5-4,TGTGCCAGCAGCCTTCCGGGGGTAGATACGCAGTATTTT,CASSLPGVDTQYF
-,TRBJ2-4,-,15,TRBV3-1/TRBV3-2,TGTGCCAGCAGCCAGTCCCCCGGGGCCAAAAACATTCAGTACTTC,CASSQSPGAKNIQYF
-,TRBJ1-2,-,12,TRBV29-1,TGCAGCGTCCGAGGGACTTCTTATGGCTACACCTTC,CSVRGTSYGYTF
-,TRBJ2-2,-,17,TRBV4-1,TGCGCCAGCAGCCAAGATCGAATGACAGCCCAGACCGGGGAGCTGTTTTTT,CASSQDRMTAQTGELFF
-,TRBJ2-1,-,16,TRBV4-2,TGTGCCAGCAGCCAAGATAGGAGTAGCTCCTACAATGAGCAGTTCTTC,CASSQDRSSSYNEQFF
TRBD1,TRBJ1-1,once,15,TRBV5-5,TGTGCCAGCAGCTTGGCCCGGGACAGCCTCACTGAAGCTTTCTTT,CASSLARDSLTEAFF
-,TRBJ1-2,-,15,TRBV11-3,TGTGCCAGCAGCCACTCCCCGGGGGGCCCGTATGGCTACACCTTC,CASSHSPGGPYGYTF
TRBD1,TRBJ1-2,few,17,TRBV3-1/TRBV3-2,TGTGCCAGCAGCCCCGACAGGGTTAATCCTGTGCGTTATGGCTACACCTTC,CASSPDRVNPVRYGYTF
-,TRBJ2-7,-,16,TRBV21-1,TGTGCCAGCAGCCCCAAAAAAGATCAGGCATCCTACGAGCAGTACTTC,CASSPKKDQASYEQYF
-,TRBJ2-7,-,14,TRBV10-1,TGCGCCAGCAGTGATAAGGAGTCAGGGTACGAGCAGTACTTC,CASSDKESGYEQYF
TRBD1,TRBJ2-7,few,14,TRBV5-5,TGTGCCAGCAGCTCGGGGACAGGGGGCTACGAGCAGTACTTC,CASSSGTGGYEQYF
-,TRBJ2-1,-,12,TRBV12-3/TRBV12-4,TGTGCCAGCAGTTTTTATAGCGGCGAGCAGTTCTTC,CASSFYSGEQFF
-,TRBJ2-2,-,16,TRBV4-3,TGCGCCAGCAGCCAAGAAGGTGGGACTCAGATCGGGGAGCTGTTTTTT,CASSQEGGTQIGELFF